Listed below are T cell receptor beta chains from one sample, sequenced in a study of blood T cells in healthy people across ages. TCRdb recomputed calls from the 5' RACE reads with MiXCR, one row per CDR3 protein. The table shows about 800,000 distinct CDR3 sequences, with 25% occurring only once. This sample also appeared in a second study, on T cells of mothers and their children.

Sequencing was carried out using blood. The receptors stem from a boy aged 5 to 17 in good health. CDR3s include the opening cysteine and the closing phenylalanine or tryptophan. The D gene is left open where the match is weak. Part of the rows lack a size; the others show once, few, many or a class for expanded clones.

clone size: -
V gene: TRBV20-1
D gene: -
J gene: TRBJ2-7
CDR3 DNA: TGCAGTGCTAGCGCACCCAGGGGCTCCTACGAGCAGTACTTC
CDR3 protein: CSASAPRGSYEQYF

clone size: -
V gene: TRBV4-3
D gene: TRBD1
J gene: TRBJ1-2
CDR3 DNA: TGCGCCAGCAGCCAAGAGGGGGACAGGCTCTCCTATGGCTACACCTTC
CDR3 protein: CASSQEGDRLSYGYTF

clone size: -
V gene: TRBV28
D gene: TRBD1
J gene: TRBJ1-2
CDR3 DNA: TGTTCCACATTACAGGGGAACTATGGCTACACCTTC
CDR3 protein: CSTLQGNYGYTF

clone size: -
V gene: TRBV10-3
D gene: TRBD2
J gene: TRBJ2-1
CDR3 DNA: TGTGCCATCAGTTCCCCGACTAGCTCCAATGAGCAGTTCTTC
CDR3 protein: CAISSPTSSNEQFF

clone size: -
V gene: TRBV14
D gene: -
J gene: TRBJ1-6
CDR3 DNA: TGTGCCAGCAGCCAAGAAACTAACAGTTACAGCTCCTATAATTCACCCCTCCACTTT
CDR3 protein: CASSQETNSYSSYNSPLHF

clone size: few
V gene: TRBV27
D gene: TRBD2
J gene: TRBJ2-7
CDR3 DNA: TGTGCCAGCAGTTTATTGGCTAGCGGGCCGACCTACGAGCAGTACTTC
CDR3 protein: CASSLLASGPTYEQYF

clone size: few
V gene: TRBV15
D gene: -
J gene: TRBJ2-3
CDR3 DNA: TGTGCCACCGGCAGAGGTGGGGGTTTTGGTCTCACAGATACGCAGTATTTT
CDR3 protein: CATGRGGGFGLTDTQYF

clone size: few
V gene: TRBV4-3
D gene: -
J gene: TRBJ2-1
CDR3 DNA: TGCGCCAGCAGCCAAGAGGCCAGATTGGGGGATGAGCAGTTCTTC
CDR3 protein: CASSQEARLGDEQFF

clone size: -
V gene: TRBV4-1
D gene: TRBD1
J gene: TRBJ1-6
CDR3 DNA: TGCGCCAGCAGCCAAGGGAGGGGGCCTTCACCCCTCCACTTT
CDR3 protein: CASSQGRGPSPLHF

clone size: -
V gene: TRBV6-2/TRBV6-3
D gene: -
J gene: TRBJ2-7
CDR3 DNA: TGTGCCAGCGGGTGGACCTACGAGCAGTACTTC
CDR3 protein: CASGWTYEQYF

clone size: few
V gene: TRBV28
D gene: -
J gene: TRBJ2-3
CDR3 DNA: TGTGCCAGCAGGGGGACGGGCACAGATACGCAGTATTTT
CDR3 protein: CASRGTGTDTQYF

clone size: few
V gene: TRBV4-3
D gene: -
J gene: TRBJ2-5
CDR3 DNA: TGCGCCAGCAGCCAAGCCTTTAGGGAGACCCAGTACTTC
CDR3 protein: CASSQAFRETQYF

clone size: -
V gene: TRBV5-1
D gene: TRBD1
J gene: TRBJ2-1
CDR3 DNA: TGCGCCAGCAGCGAAGGACCAGGGGGCTTTTACAATGAGCAGTTCTTC
CDR3 protein: CASSEGPGGFYNEQFF

clone size: -
V gene: TRBV7-9
D gene: -
J gene: TRBJ2-7
CDR3 DNA: TGTGCCAGCAGCTCCCCCCGGGACGGCCCCCTGGACGAGCAGTACTTC
CDR3 protein: CASSSPRDGPLDEQYF

clone size: few
V gene: TRBV6-4
D gene: -
J gene: TRBJ2-7
CDR3 DNA: TGTGCCAGCCAGACCGCGCCGGGGGCCTACGAGCAGTACTTC
CDR3 protein: CASQTAPGAYEQYF

clone size: -
V gene: TRBV12-3/TRBV12-4
D gene: -
J gene: TRBJ1-1
CDR3 DNA: TGTGCCAGCAGTTTAGCCAGGGGAGTGTTGGGCACTGAAGCTTTCTTT
CDR3 protein: CASSLARGVLGTEAFF

clone size: -
V gene: TRBV20-1
D gene: TRBD1
J gene: TRBJ2-1
CDR3 DNA: TGCAGTGCTACGGACAGGGTCCACAATGAGCAGTTCTTC
CDR3 protein: CSATDRVHNEQFF

clone size: -
V gene: TRBV19
D gene: -
J gene: TRBJ2-3
CDR3 DNA: TGTGCCAGTAGGGAGGGACTCGCCGATACGCAGTATTTT
CDR3 protein: CASREGLADTQYF

clone size: -
V gene: TRBV18
D gene: -
J gene: TRBJ1-4
CDR3 DNA: TGTGCCAGCTCACCATTGGCAGCAGCAACTAATGAAAAACTGTTTTTT
CDR3 protein: CASSPLAAATNEKLFF

clone size: -
V gene: TRBV4-3
D gene: TRBD2
J gene: TRBJ2-4
CDR3 DNA: TGCGCCAGCAGCCAAGATGGGACTAGCGGGATTGGGGAAAACATTCAGTACTTC
CDR3 protein: CASSQDGTSGIGENIQYF

clone size: -
V gene: TRBV7-9
D gene: TRBD1
J gene: TRBJ2-7
CDR3 DNA: TGTGCCAGCAGCAAACAGGGGGTCGGAACCTACGAGCAGTACTTC
CDR3 protein: CASSKQGVGTYEQYF

clone size: -
V gene: TRBV6-5
D gene: -
J gene: TRBJ2-7
CDR3 DNA: TGTGCCAGCAGTTACTCCGGGGGTTACCCCTACGAGCAGTACTTC
CDR3 protein: CASSYSGGYPYEQYF

clone size: -
V gene: TRBV18
D gene: TRBD2
J gene: TRBJ2-1
CDR3 DNA: TGTGCCAGCTCACCTGGCGGGAGGGGCTATGAGCAGTTCTTC
CDR3 protein: CASSPGGRGYEQFF

clone size: few
V gene: TRBV27
D gene: -
J gene: TRBJ2-1
CDR3 DNA: TGTGCCAGCAGCGATCTAACAGGGTTCAATGAGCAGTTCTTC
CDR3 protein: CASSDLTGFNEQFF

clone size: -
V gene: TRBV27
D gene: -
J gene: TRBJ1-5
CDR3 DNA: TGTGCCAGCAGCTGGGGCGTCGAGCAGCCCCAGCATTTT
CDR3 protein: CASSWGVEQPQHF

clone size: once
V gene: TRBV2
D gene: -
J gene: TRBJ2-3
CDR3 DNA: TGTGCCAGCATTTCGGACGGGGTCGTGGATACGCAGTATTTT
CDR3 protein: CASISDGVVDTQYF

clone size: -
V gene: TRBV3-1
D gene: -
J gene: TRBJ1-3
CDR3 DNA: TGTGCCAGCAGCCAAGATAGTCGGAGGAGCTCTGGAAACACCATATATTTT
CDR3 protein: CASSQDSRRSSGNTIYF

clone size: -
V gene: TRBV20-1
D gene: -
J gene: TRBJ1-4
CDR3 DNA: TGCAGTGCTACAGGGGAGGGTGAAAAACTGTTTTTT
CDR3 protein: CSATGEGEKLFF

clone size: -
V gene: TRBV25-1
D gene: TRBD1
J gene: TRBJ1-1
CDR3 DNA: TGTGCCAGCAGTGGGACAGGAATAAACACTGAAGCTTTCTTT
CDR3 protein: CASSGTGINTEAFF

clone size: few
V gene: TRBV2
D gene: TRBD1
J gene: TRBJ2-5
CDR3 DNA: TGTGCCAGCAGGGACAGGGCTAAGGAGACCCAGTACTTC
CDR3 protein: CASRDRAKETQYF

clone size: -
V gene: TRBV7-2
D gene: -
J gene: TRBJ1-4
CDR3 DNA: TGTGCCAGCAGCTCACGGGCCCCGCCAGGCGAAACACTGTTTTTT
CDR3 protein: CASSSRAPPGETLFF

clone size: -
V gene: TRBV7-2
D gene: -
J gene: TRBJ1-2
CDR3 DNA: TGTGCCAGCAGCTTAGCCGGGGGGCCTGACTATGGCTACACCTTC
CDR3 protein: CASSLAGGPDYGYTF

clone size: few
V gene: TRBV6-4
D gene: TRBD1
J gene: TRBJ2-5
CDR3 DNA: TGTGCCAGCAGTGACTCACCCGGGACAGGGGGCGAGACCCAGTACTTC
CDR3 protein: CASSDSPGTGGETQYF

clone size: few
V gene: TRBV7-2
D gene: -
J gene: TRBJ2-5
CDR3 DNA: TGTGCCAGCAGCACTAGCATGGAGACCCAGTACTTC
CDR3 protein: CASSTSMETQYF

clone size: few
V gene: TRBV10-3
D gene: -
J gene: TRBJ2-1
CDR3 DNA: TGTGCCATCAGTGAGTCGACCCCCTACAATGAGCAGTTCTTC
CDR3 protein: CAISESTPYNEQFF

clone size: -
V gene: TRBV6-2/TRBV6-3
D gene: -
J gene: TRBJ1-4
CDR3 DNA: TGTGCCAGCAGCTTGGACGGAACGGATGAAAAACTGTTTTTT
CDR3 protein: CASSLDGTDEKLFF

clone size: few
V gene: TRBV11-2
D gene: -
J gene: TRBJ2-1
CDR3 DNA: TGTGCCAGCAGCTTAGAGGGAGGTCGGGCCAATGAGCAGTTCTTC
CDR3 protein: CASSLEGGRANEQFF

clone size: -
V gene: TRBV6-6
D gene: -
J gene: TRBJ1-4
CDR3 DNA: TGTGCTAGCAGTTACTCGTTTGGGAGCGCTGAAAAACTGTTTTTT
CDR3 protein: CASSYSFGSAEKLFF

clone size: -
V gene: TRBV5-1
D gene: -
J gene: TRBJ2-3
CDR3 DNA: TGCGCCAGCAGCTTGGGAGGGAGAGGAGATACGCAGTATTTT
CDR3 protein: CASSLGGRGDTQYF

clone size: few
V gene: TRBV25-1
D gene: -
J gene: TRBJ2-3
CDR3 DNA: TGTGCCAGCAGTGCCTCACAAGATACGCAGTATTTT
CDR3 protein: CASSASQDTQYF

clone size: -
V gene: TRBV28
D gene: -
J gene: TRBJ2-1
CDR3 DNA: TGTGCCAGCAGCCATGGCTACAATGAGCAGTTCTTC
CDR3 protein: CASSHGYNEQFF

clone size: few
V gene: TRBV25-1
D gene: TRBD1
J gene: TRBJ1-2
CDR3 DNA: TGTGCCAACAGTGAATCTACAGGGGGCGGCTACACCTTC
CDR3 protein: CANSESTGGGYTF

clone size: few
V gene: TRBV12-3/TRBV12-4
D gene: -
J gene: TRBJ2-7
CDR3 DNA: TGTGCCAGCAGCCCTTGGCAGGATTACGAGCAGTACTTC
CDR3 protein: CASSPWQDYEQYF

clone size: -
V gene: TRBV29-1
D gene: -
J gene: TRBJ1-2
CDR3 DNA: TGCAGCGTTGACGGCGTTTTGGGCTACACCTTC
CDR3 protein: CSVDGVLGYTF

clone size: -
V gene: TRBV12-3/TRBV12-4
D gene: -
J gene: TRBJ1-1
CDR3 DNA: TGTGCCAGCAGTTTGATGACGGTGAACACTGAAGCTTTCTTT
CDR3 protein: CASSLMTVNTEAFF

clone size: many
V gene: TRBV28
D gene: -
J gene: TRBJ2-3
CDR3 DNA: TGTGCCAGCAGTTTCAGGGATTTCGGCACAGATACGCAGTATTTT
CDR3 protein: CASSFRDFGTDTQYF

clone size: -
V gene: TRBV20-1
D gene: TRBD2
J gene: TRBJ2-1
CDR3 DNA: TGCAGTGCAACATCCGGGACTAGGTCCTACAATGAGCAGTTCTTC
CDR3 protein: CSATSGTRSYNEQFF

clone size: -
V gene: TRBV6-1
D gene: -
J gene: TRBJ1-4
CDR3 DNA: TGTGCCAGCAGCCGACCCGGGGGAGCAACTAATGAAAAACTGTTTTTT
CDR3 protein: CASSRPGGATNEKLFF

clone size: -
V gene: TRBV9
D gene: -
J gene: TRBJ2-1
CDR3 DNA: TGTGCCAGCAGCCTAGGGGCAGGAGAGGATGAGCAGTTCTTC
CDR3 protein: CASSLGAGEDEQFF

clone size: -
V gene: TRBV14
D gene: -
J gene: TRBJ2-7
CDR3 DNA: TGTGCCAGCAGCCAACAACCGGGGACCTACGAGCAGTACTTC
CDR3 protein: CASSQQPGTYEQYF